This T cell receptor beta chain was sequenced during a study of identical twins. Study observations and caveats: Beta out-of-frame twin sharing showed a weaker excess. The study drew conclusions from cross-sectional statistical analysis, not from following the same donors. The models systematically underestimated how much out-of-frame TCR alpha was shared in monozygotic twins.

Note on this clonotype: What it binds is unknown.

This CDR3 is built from 17 residues. In germline, CDR1 is SGHVS, CDR2 FNYEAQ. J was trimmed by 8 bases and V by 5 bases; bases with no gene match: 17. A universal primer site was incorporated via template switching, and the cDNA contained unique molecular identifiers. TCRdb fed the 5' RACE reads into MiXCR, producing one record per CDR3 protein. The sample lists about 530,000 distinct CDR3 sequences, roughly 15% occurring once. The same sample was also studied in work on yellow fever vaccine responses in identical twins.

J is TRBJ2-1 and V is TRBV7-6; 8 nucleotides align to TRBD2. Source material: CD4+ T cells sorted from blood. The receptor was isolated from a woman under 30 in good health. The CDR3 DNA sequence: TGTGCCAGCAGCGATCTCAACTGGAGCGGGAGTCTCGATGAGCAGTTCTTC. The encoded protein is CASSDLNWSGSLDEQFF.